One and the same sample provided the 4 T cell receptor beta chains below, sequenced in a study of blood T cell repertoires in COVID-19 (TCRdb year 2020). The method was the immunoSEQ multiplex PCR assay. Held by TCRdb, this immuneACCESS table contains in-frame sequences only and omits some clones. Under half of the omission traces to an unresolved V gene where checked; the cause of the rest is unknown. The sample records 110,000 to 150,000 clones, around 89% of which are singletons. Clones ranked in the top ten supply around 3.2% of the sample. The material sequenced was peripheral blood. Receptor source: a man aged 55 to 70 with active or convalescent COVID-19.

This rearrangement joins TRBV18 to TRBJ1-1; TRBD1 might be the D (5 bases). The germline gives CDR1 KGHSH, CDR2 LQKENI. Trimming removed 4 bases from V and 1 base from J, with 13 bases in between. CDR3 length equals 15 residues. Here the CDR3 reads CASSQEGRWNTEAFF. CDR3 in DNA: TGTGCCAGCTCACAGGAGGGACGGTGGAACACTGAAGCTTTCTTT.

This chain links TRBV24-1 with TRBJ2-1; 11 positions match TRBD2. Germline V gene lookup returns CDR1 KGHDR and CDR2 SFDVKD. The trim removed 4 bases at V and 2 bases at J, leaving 6 bases unmatched. The CDR3 totals 17 residues. The CDR3 reads CATSDRLAGGPYNEQFF. The CDR3 DNA reads TGTGCCACCAGTGACCGTCTAGCGGGGGGACCCTACAATGAGCAGTTCTTC.

V gene TRBV9 combines with J gene TRBJ2-2; D is undetermined. The CDR3 is 14 amino acids. Germline V gives CDR1 SGDLS, CDR2 YYNGEE. Trimming removed 1 base from V and 1 base from J, with 5 bases in between. The CDR3 bases are TGTGCCAGCAGCGTAAAACAGAACACCGGGGAGCTGTTTTTT. Amino acids: CASSVKQNTGELFF.

As regards this clone: At one boundary the junction diverges from the germline segment, which might be a read error. V and J are TRBV7-9 and TRBJ1-1, with D possibly TRBD1 on 5 matching bases. Germline CDR1 reads SEHNR; CDR2 reads FQNEAQ (reference sequence). CDR3 size: 15 residues. CDR3: CASTRAGGLNAEAFF. CDR3 nucleotides: TGTGCCAGCACCCGGGCGGGGGGATTGAACGCTGAAGCTTTCTTT.